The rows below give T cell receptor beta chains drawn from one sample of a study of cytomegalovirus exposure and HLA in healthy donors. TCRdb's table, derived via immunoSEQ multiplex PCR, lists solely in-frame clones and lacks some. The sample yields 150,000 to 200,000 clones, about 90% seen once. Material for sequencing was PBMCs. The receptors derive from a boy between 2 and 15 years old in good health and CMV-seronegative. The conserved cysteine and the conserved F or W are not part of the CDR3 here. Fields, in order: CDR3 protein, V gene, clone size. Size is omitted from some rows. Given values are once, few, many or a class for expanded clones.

ASSLGRSYNEQF,TRBV6-5,.
ASSGGTEVAGELF,TRBV28,once
ASSLRGWNTEAF,TRBV28,few
ASSLGRGDTCFYQPQH,TRBV5-4,.
ASSYSTGDGYGYT,TRBV6-6,.
ASSQGGGAKNIQY,TRBV4-2,.
ASLRAGMNTGELF,TRBV6-1,.
ASSRTGRYGYT,TRBV28,.
ASSVRVSGYGYT,TRBV7-2,once
ASPTAAYHSSGNTIY,TRBV23-1,.
SGISGGFYNEQF,TRBV29-1,.
ASSGGLAGGHSYEQY,TRBV2,.
ASRVGTGVLGQPQH,TRBV28,.
ASSIRDSHSGYT,TRBV28,few
ASSLRDTSYEQY,TRBV6-5,.
ASSLLHEQY,TRBV11-2,.
ASSLGQGSTEAF,TRBV27,.
ASSLGQDRNTEAF,TRBV7-9,.
ASSFRNTEAF,TRBV11-2,.
ASSSPSLAGNEQF,TRBV7-9,.
ASSVAGTLLH,TRBV6-1,.
ATYRGSGGTDTQY,TRBV30,.
ASSSGVRNTIY,TRBV27,.